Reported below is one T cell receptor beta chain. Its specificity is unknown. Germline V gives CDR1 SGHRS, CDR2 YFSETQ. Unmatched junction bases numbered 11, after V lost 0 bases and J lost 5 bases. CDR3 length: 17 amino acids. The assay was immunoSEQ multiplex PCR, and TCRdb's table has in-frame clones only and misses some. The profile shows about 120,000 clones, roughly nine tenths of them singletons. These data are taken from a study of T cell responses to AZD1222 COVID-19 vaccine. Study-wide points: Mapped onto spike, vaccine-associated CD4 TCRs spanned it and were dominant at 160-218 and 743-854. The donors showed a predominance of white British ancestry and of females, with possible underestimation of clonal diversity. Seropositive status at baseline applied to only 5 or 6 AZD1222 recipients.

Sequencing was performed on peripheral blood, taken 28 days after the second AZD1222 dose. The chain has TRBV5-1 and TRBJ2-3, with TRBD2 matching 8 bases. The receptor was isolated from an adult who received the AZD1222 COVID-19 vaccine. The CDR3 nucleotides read TGCGCCAGCAGCTTGGGACCCACTAGCGGACGTGGAGATACGCAGTATTTT. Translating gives CASSLGPTSGRGDTQYF.